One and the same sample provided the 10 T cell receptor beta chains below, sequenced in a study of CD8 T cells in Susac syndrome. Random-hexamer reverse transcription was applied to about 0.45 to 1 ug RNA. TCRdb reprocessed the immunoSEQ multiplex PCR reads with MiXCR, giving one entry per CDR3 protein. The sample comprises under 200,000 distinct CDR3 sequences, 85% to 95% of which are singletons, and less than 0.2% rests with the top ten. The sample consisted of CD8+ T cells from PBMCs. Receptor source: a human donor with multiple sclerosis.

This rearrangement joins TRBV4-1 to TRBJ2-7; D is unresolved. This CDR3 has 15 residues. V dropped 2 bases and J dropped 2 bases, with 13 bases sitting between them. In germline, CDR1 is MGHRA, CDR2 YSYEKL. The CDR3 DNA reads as TGCGCCAGCAGCCAAACCAGGACCACTCCCTACGAGCAGTACTTC. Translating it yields CASSQTRTTPYEQYF.

The CDR3 reads CASSVYNSPLHF. The DNA of the CDR3 is TGTGCCAGCAGTGTCTATAATTCACCCCTCCACTTT. The rearrangement uses TRBV27 and TRBJ1-6; D not certain. The CDR3 runs 12 residues. The germline V gene encodes CDR1 MNHEY and CDR2 SMNVEV (reference sequence). With 5 bases removed from V and 3 bases from J, the gap between germline ends came to 2 bases.

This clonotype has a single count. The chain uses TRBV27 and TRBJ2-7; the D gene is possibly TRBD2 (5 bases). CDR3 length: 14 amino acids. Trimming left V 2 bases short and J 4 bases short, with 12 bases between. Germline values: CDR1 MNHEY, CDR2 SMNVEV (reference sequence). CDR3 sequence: CASSLAGIPYEQYF. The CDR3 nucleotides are TGTGCCAGCAGTTTAGCCGGGATCCCATACGAGCAGTACTTC.

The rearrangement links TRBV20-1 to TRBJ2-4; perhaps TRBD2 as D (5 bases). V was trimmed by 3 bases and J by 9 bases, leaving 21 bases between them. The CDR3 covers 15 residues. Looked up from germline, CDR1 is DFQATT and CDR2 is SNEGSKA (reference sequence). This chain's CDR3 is CSASSPRAGRTIQYF. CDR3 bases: TGCAGTGCTAGCTCTCCGAGGGCGGGCAGGACCATTCAGTACTTC.

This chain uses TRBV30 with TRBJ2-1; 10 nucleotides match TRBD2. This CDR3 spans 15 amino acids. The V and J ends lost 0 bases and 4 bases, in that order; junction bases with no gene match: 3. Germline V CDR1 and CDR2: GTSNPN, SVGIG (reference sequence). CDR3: CAWSVSLAGYNEQFF. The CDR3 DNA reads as TGTGCCTGGAGTGTATCACTAGCGGGATACAATGAGCAGTTCTTC.

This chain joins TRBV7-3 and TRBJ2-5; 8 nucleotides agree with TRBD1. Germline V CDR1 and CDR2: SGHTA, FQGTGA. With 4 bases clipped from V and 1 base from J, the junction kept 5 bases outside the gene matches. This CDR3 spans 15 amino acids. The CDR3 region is CASSSGTGPQETQYF. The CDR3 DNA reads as TGTGCCAGCAGCTCCGGGACAGGACCCCAAGAGACCCAGTACTTC.

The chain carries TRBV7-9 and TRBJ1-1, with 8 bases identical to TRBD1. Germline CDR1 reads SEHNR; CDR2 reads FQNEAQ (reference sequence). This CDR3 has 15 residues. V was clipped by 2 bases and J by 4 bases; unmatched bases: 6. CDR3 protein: CASSLQGALGTEAFF. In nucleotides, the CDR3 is TGTGCCAGCAGCTTACAGGGGGCGTTGGGCACTGAAGCTTTCTTT. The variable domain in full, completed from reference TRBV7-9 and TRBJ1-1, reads DTGVSQNPRHKITKRGQNVTFRCDPISEHNRLYWYRQTLGQGPEFLTYFQNEAQLEKSRLLSDRFSAERPKGSFSTLEIQRTEQGDSAMYLCASSLQGALGTEAFFGQGTRLTVV.

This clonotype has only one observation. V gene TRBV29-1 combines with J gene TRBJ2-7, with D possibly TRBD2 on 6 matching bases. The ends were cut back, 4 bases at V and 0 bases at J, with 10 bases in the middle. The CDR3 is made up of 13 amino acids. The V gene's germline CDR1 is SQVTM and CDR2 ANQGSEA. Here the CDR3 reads CSVVASDSYEQYF. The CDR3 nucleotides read TGCAGCGTTGTCGCTAGCGACTCCTACGAGCAGTACTTC.

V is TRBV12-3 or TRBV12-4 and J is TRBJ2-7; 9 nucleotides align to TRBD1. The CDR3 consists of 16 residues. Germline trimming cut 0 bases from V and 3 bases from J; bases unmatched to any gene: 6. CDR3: CASSLAHGQGSYEQYF. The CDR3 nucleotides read TGTGCCAGCAGTTTAGCGCATGGACAGGGGAGCTACGAGCAGTACTTC.

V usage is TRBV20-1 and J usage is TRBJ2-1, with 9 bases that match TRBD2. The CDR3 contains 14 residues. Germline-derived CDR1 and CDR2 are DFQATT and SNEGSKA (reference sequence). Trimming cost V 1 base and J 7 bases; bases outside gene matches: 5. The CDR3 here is CSARVAGGVNEQFF. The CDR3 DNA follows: TGCAGTGCTAGAGTTGCGGGAGGGGTTAATGAGCAGTTCTTC.